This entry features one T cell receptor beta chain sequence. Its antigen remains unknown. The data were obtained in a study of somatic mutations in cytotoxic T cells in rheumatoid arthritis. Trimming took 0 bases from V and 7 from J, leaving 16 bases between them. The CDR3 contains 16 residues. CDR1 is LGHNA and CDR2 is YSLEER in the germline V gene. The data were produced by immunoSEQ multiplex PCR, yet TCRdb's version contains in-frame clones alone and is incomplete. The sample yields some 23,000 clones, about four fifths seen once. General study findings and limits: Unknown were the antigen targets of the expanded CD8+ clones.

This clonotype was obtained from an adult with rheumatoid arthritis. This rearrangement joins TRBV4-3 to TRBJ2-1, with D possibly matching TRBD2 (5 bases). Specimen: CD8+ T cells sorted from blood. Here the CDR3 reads CASSQENSVRRNEQFF. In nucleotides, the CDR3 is TGCGCCAGCAGCCAAGAGAACAGTGTCAGGAGGAATGAGCAGTTCTTC.